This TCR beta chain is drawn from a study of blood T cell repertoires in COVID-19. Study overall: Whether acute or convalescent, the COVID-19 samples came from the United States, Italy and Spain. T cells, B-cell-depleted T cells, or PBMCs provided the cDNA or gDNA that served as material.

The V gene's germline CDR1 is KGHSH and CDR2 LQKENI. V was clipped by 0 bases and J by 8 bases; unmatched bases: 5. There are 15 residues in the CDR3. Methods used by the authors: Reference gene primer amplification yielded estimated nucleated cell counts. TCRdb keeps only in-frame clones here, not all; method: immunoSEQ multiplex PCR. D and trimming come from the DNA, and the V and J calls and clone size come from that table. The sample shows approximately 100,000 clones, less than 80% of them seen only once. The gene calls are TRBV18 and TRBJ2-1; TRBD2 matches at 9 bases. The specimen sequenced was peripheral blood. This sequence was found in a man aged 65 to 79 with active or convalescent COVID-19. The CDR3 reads CASSPPSGGRDEQFF. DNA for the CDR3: TGTGCCAGCTCACCACCTAGCGGGGGACGGGATGAGCAGTTCTTC.